This is a list of T cell receptor beta chains from one sample in a study of T cell repertoires in cytomegalovirus infection. Each CDR3 protein gets one entry after TCRdb re-called the reads with MiXCR. The sample records about 740,000 distinct CDR3 sequences, roughly 30% being singletons. Their recognized antigens are unknown. The sample here was cultured PBMCs, taken from culture after CMV antigen stimulation. All receptors come from a human donor in good health (CMV status not recorded). Some clones in this sample may be carry-over from other donors' samples. CDR3s leave out the opening cysteine and the closing phenylalanine or tryptophan.

TRBJ2-2 | TRBV7-8 | 12 | ASRGGENTGELF
TRBJ2-3 | TRBV5-6 | 12 | ASSKLLATDTQY
TRBJ1-4 | TRBV2 | 11 | ASRDTGYEKLF
TRBJ2-1 | TRBV6-1 | 14 | ASSEFSGVSYNEQF
TRBJ2-3 | TRBV7-2 | 15 | ASALIPVGAQRYTQY
TRBJ2-5 | TRBV7-8 | 15 | ASSFALAGNPRETQY
TRBJ1-6 | TRBV18 | 13 | ASSPWTDHNSPLH
TRBJ1-6 | TRBV27 | 11 | ASSGGLDSPLH
TRBJ1-4 | TRBV11-2 | 12 | ASSLSGIGEKLF
TRBJ1-1 | TRBV7-8 | 12 | ASSWTGVTTEAF
TRBJ1-6 | TRBV4-1 | 15 | ASSQGPQGVKNSPLH
TRBJ1-6 | TRBV3-1 | 11 | ASGATGDSPLH
TRBJ1-1 | TRBV18 | 15 | ASSRVPFSPLNTEAF
TRBJ2-1 | TRBV10-3 | 12 | AISDLKTYNEQF
TRBJ1-1 | TRBV7-8 | 10 | ASSYTNTEAF
TRBJ2-2 | TRBV20-1 | 12 | SAMTGGSAGELF
TRBJ1-4 | TRBV3-1 | 13 | ASSQPGGTNEKLF
TRBJ1-3 | TRBV5-4 | 14 | ASSLYGGPSGNTIY
TRBJ2-3 | TRBV7-2 | 14 | ASSLEIGTWSDTQY
TRBJ2-1 | TRBV7-4 | 11 | ASSLLAGWEQF
TRBJ2-5 | TRBV12-3/TRBV12-4 | 11 | ASSGGLSWTQY
TRBJ2-3 | TRBV7-6 | 14 | ASSLAGLTSTDTQY
TRBJ2-4 | TRBV7-2 | 13 | ASTPATGVKNIQY
TRBJ2-1 | TRBV14 | 12 | ASSQWGGYNEQF
TRBJ1-1 | TRBV18 | 14 | ASSQSLQGGNTEAF
TRBJ1-3 | TRBV7-2 | 12 | ASSPSRSGNTIY
TRBJ1-1 | TRBV15 | 12 | ATSRDRGYTEAF
TRBJ2-5 | TRBV7-9 | 13 | ASSLATSLAETQY
TRBJ1-5 | TRBV20-1 | 11 | SARGRGNQPQH
TRBJ2-3 | TRBV7-2 | 12 | ASSLERATDTQY
TRBJ1-1 | TRBV12-3/TRBV12-4 | 11 | ASSLNRYTEAF
TRBJ2-7 | TRBV6-5 | 16 | ASSKPPGQGTRAYEQY
TRBJ1-1 | TRBV12-3/TRBV12-4 | 12 | ASRSVWGGTEAF
TRBJ2-2 | TRBV7-8 | 12 | ASSTLAATGELF
TRBJ1-5 | TRBV7-2 | 12 | ASSLVGHNQPQH
TRBJ1-1 | TRBV7-9 | 13 | ASSRADSRATEAF
TRBJ2-7 | TRBV7-2 | 15 | ASSPGGLAVSSYEQY